Listed here are 21 T cell receptor beta chains from one sample, sequenced in a study of T cells in Graves' hyperthyroidism and ophthalmopathy. TCR beta CDR3 region amplification was performed from RNA transcripts. The primer set for the first-round RT-PCR of the TCR CDR3 was HTBI. TCRdb itself ran the multiplex PCR reads through MiXCR, one entry per CDR3 protein. Of roughly 500,000 distinct CDR3 sequences in the sample, 20% to 25% were seen once. Sequenced: blood. These receptors were taken from a woman in her 70s with Graves' ophthalmopathy.

This clonotype was seen a handful of times. A much larger clone differs from this one at a single base, so this may be a read error. The V and J genes are TRBV6-1 and TRBJ1-3; D gene unclear. Germline lookup yields CDR1 MNHNS and CDR2 SASEGT. Trimming removed 6 bases at V and 0 bases at J, with 3 bases between. The CDR3 covers 12 residues. The CDR3 sequence is CASSNSGNTIYF. CDR3 bases: TGTGCCAGCAGCAACTCTGGAAACACCATATATTTT.

The rearrangement uses TRBV7-2 and TRBJ1-2, with D possibly matching TRBD1 (5 bases). Germline-derived CDR1 and CDR2 are SGHTA and FQGNSA. The V end was cut by 2 bases, the J end by 0 bases, with 16 bases between. The CDR3 totals 17 residues. The DNA of the CDR3 is TGTGCCAGCAGCTTAATCTCGAGGGGACGGACTAACTATGGCTACACCTTC. Its translation: CASSLISRGRTNYGYTF. Based on the CDR3 plus reference TRBV7-2 and TRBJ1-2, the full variable domain is GAGVSQSPSNKVTEKGKDVELRCDPISGHTALYWYRQSLGQGLEFLIYFQGNSAPDKSGLPSDRFSAERTGGSVSTLTIQRTQQEDSAVYLCASSLISRGRTNYGYTFGSGTRLTVV.

Of note for this clonotype: A clone one base away is much larger, so this may be a read error. The chain employs TRBV20-1 and TRBJ2-7, with TRBD1 as a possible D gene (6 bases). Germline loops: CDR1 DFQATT, CDR2 SNEGSKA (reference sequence). V lost 1 base to trimming and J lost 3 bases, with 7 bases between them. CDR3 size: 12 residues. CDR3 region: CSARGQVYEQYF. CDR3 coding DNA: TGCAGTGCTAGAGGACAGGTCTACGAGCAGTACTTC.

There are a few counts of this clonotype. CDR3 coding DNA: TGTGCCAGCAGCCTCCGGGTCTTCTCGGTTACGCAGTATTTT. Protein: CASSLRVFSVTQYF. V is TRBV9 and J is TRBJ2-3; no firm D call. Germline lookup yields CDR1 SGDLS and CDR2 YYNGEE. This CDR3 region has 14 residues. Trimming took 4 bases from V and 8 from J, leaving 17 bases between them.

J is TRBJ1-4 and V is TRBV4-1; D is unresolved. The length of the CDR3 is 15 residues. V lost 0 bases and J 4 bases, leaving 9 bases between the germline ends. Germline CDR1 reads MGHRA; CDR2 reads YSYEKL. DNA for the CDR3: TGCGCCAGCAGCCAAGATGGTAGTGGTAATGAAAAACTGTTTTTT. It translates to CASSQDGSGNEKLFF.

This clonotype was seen more than once but under ten times. The chain couples TRBV2 to TRBJ2-5; 7 positions match TRBD1. The CDR3 length is 14 residues. Germline CDR1 SNHLY, CDR2 FYNNEI. V was clipped by 4 bases and J by 4 bases; unmatched bases: 6. The CDR3 spells CASSGTGAGETQYF. CDR3 bases: TGTGCCAGCAGTGGAACAGGGGCTGGAGAGACCCAGTACTTC.

J is TRBJ2-1 and V is TRBV6-2 or TRBV6-3, with TRBD2 matching 13 bases. Germline lookup yields CDR1 MNHEY and CDR2 SVGEGT. Germline trimming cut 5 bases from V and 8 bases from J; bases unmatched to any gene: 12. This CDR3 is 17 amino acids long. This CDR3 reads CASSRTTSGRRWDEQFF. CDR3 bases: TGTGCCAGCAGTCGGACGACTAGCGGGAGGAGGTGGGATGAGCAGTTCTTC.

This clonotype appeared a few times. This chain connects TRBV6-2 or TRBV6-3 to TRBJ2-1, with 10 nucleotides matching TRBD2. Trimming at V came to 5 bases and at J to 8 bases, leaving 9 bases not matched to a gene. Germline V CDR1 and CDR2: MNHEY, SVGEGT. This CDR3 comprises 15 residues. The CDR3 bases are TGTGCCAGCAGTCCAGCGAAGCGGGAGGGGGATGAGCAGTTCTTC. Translating it yields CASSPAKREGDEQFF.

Ten or more counts support this clonotype. The chain combines TRBV12-3 or TRBV12-4 with TRBJ2-3, with D perhaps TRBD2 (6 bases). This CDR3 is 11 amino acids long. V lost 6 bases, J lost 5 bases, and 6 bases lay in between. CDR3 sequence (DNA): TGTGCCAGCAGGACTAGAGATACGCAGTATTTT. Translation: CASRTRDTQYF.

With regard to this clonotype: This clone may be a read error of a much larger clone one base away. The CDR3 nucleotides read TGTGTCAGCAGGAGTAGCGGGAGCTTTCATTACGAGCAGTACTTC. This encodes CVSRSSGSFHYEQYF. J is TRBJ2-7 and V is TRBV11-2; 9 bases match TRBD2. The germline V gene has CDR1 SGHAT and CDR2 FQNNGV. The CDR3 has 15 residues.

On this clonotype itself: This may come from a read error, since a much larger clone is one base off. This rearrangement joins TRBV12-3 or TRBV12-4 to TRBJ2-7; possibly TRBD1 for D (5 bases). The CDR3 has 13 residues. Trimming removed 6 bases from V and 7 bases from J, with 16 bases in between. CDR3 DNA sequence: TGTGCCAGCAGCACCGACCAGGGCGATGAGCAGTACTTC. Protein: CASSTDQGDEQYF.

This clonotype was detected a few times. This chain joins TRBV6-2 or TRBV6-3 and TRBJ2-1, with D tentatively TRBD2 (6 bases). Germline-derived CDR1 and CDR2 are MNHEY and SVGEGT. There are 16 residues in the CDR3. The V end was cut by 5 bases, the J end by 5 bases, with 19 bases between. DNA of the CDR3: TGTGCCAGCAGTGAGGATGCCACCTGGGGGGACAATGAGCAGTTCTTC. It codes for CASSEDATWGDNEQFF.

This clonotype was counted only a few times. The rearrangement links TRBV5-1 to TRBJ1-1; D might be TRBD1 (6 bases). The CDR3 is 15 amino acids. Germline CDR1 and CDR2: SGHRS and YFSETQ. V lost 0 bases and J 1 base, leaving 10 bases between the germline ends. The CDR3, as DNA: TGCGCCAGCAGCTTGGGGGGGACATCGAACACTGAAGCTTTCTTT. This sequence encodes CASSLGGTSNTEAFF.

This clonotype was detected only a few times. The chain recombines TRBV9 with TRBJ2-4, with 10 bases fitting TRBD2. The germline V gene has CDR1 SGDLS and CDR2 YYNGEE. The CDR3 runs to 15 residues. Trimming cost V 4 bases and J 5 bases; bases outside gene matches: 6. In DNA form, the CDR3 reads TGTGCCAGCAGCCCCTCCACTAGCGGGGAAAACATTCAGTACTTC. Protein sequence: CASSPSTSGENIQYF.

At least ten counts were recorded for this clonotype. J is TRBJ2-3 and V is TRBV20-1; no clear D. Germline lookup yields CDR1 DFQATT and CDR2 SNEGSKA (reference sequence). V gave up 3 bases and J gave up 6 bases, with 10 bases separating them. This CDR3 is built from 12 residues. Written as DNA, the CDR3 is TGCAGTGCTAGTAGCCGTGAGGATACGCAGTATTTT. As protein: CSASSREDTQYF.

As for this clonotype: A far larger clone is one nucleotide away, so this likely arose from a read error. This chain uses TRBV11-2 with TRBJ2-7; no clear D. The CDR3 covers 11 residues. V was clipped by 4 bases and J by 2 bases, with 3 bases between them. CDR1 and CDR2 from the germline V gene are SGHAT and FQNNGV. In DNA, the CDR3 is TGTGCCAGCAGCTACCCCTACGAGCAGTACTTC. It is translated as CASSYPYEQYF.

This clonotype was picked up a small number of times. The J gene is TRBJ2-1, the V gene TRBV7-9; possibly TRBD1 or TRBD2 for D (5 bases each). CDR3 size: 12 residues. Trimming pared 6 bases from V and 14 bases from J, leaving 17 bases between. CDR1 and CDR2 from the germline V gene are SEHNR and FQNEAQ (reference sequence). The CDR3 protein is CASSRDLPNKFF. DNA for the CDR3: TGTGCCAGCAGTCGGGACCTGCCGAATAAGTTCTTC.

The J gene is TRBJ2-7, the V gene TRBV12-3 or TRBV12-4; 7 nucleotides match TRBD2. The CDR3 is made up of 14 amino acids. V shed 3 bases and J 6 bases; nucleotides not matched to a gene: 8. The CDR3 DNA follows: TGTGCCAGCAGTTTTTGGCAGGGAGGGACCGAGCAGTACTTC. It encodes CASSFWQGGTEQYF.

This clonotype was recorded a few times. The chain is built from TRBV10-3 and TRBJ1-1; D not resolved. The CDR3 is made up of 11 amino acids. Germline CDR1 is ENHRY and CDR2 is SYGVKD. V lost 7 bases, J lost 6 bases, and 9 bases lay in between. The CDR3 DNA reads TGTGCCATCATACGGGGAGCTGAAGCTTTCTTT. This codes for CAIIRGAEAFF.

In the case of this clonotype: A read error may explain this, as a much larger clone is one base away. The chain links TRBV6-1 to TRBJ1-6; 9 positions agree with TRBD1. The CDR3 is 14 residues long. Germline CDR1 reads MNHNS; CDR2 reads SASEGT. The V gene end was trimmed by 6 bases and the J gene end by 7 bases; junction bases not matched to a gene: 4. The CDR3: CASRPGTGNSPLHF. The CDR3, as DNA: TGTGCCAGCAGGCCCGGGACAGGGAATTCACCCCTCCACTTT.

V usage is TRBV12-3 or TRBV12-4 and J usage is TRBJ2-5; TRBD2 might be the D (6 bases). Deletions cut 5 bases from V and 1 base from J, with 17 bases between. This CDR3 has 16 amino acids. The CDR3 DNA is TGTGCCAGCAGTCTAGGGTTCGGGGGTTCCCAAGAGACCCAGTACTTC. Translation: CASSLGFGGSQETQYF.